Following are 18 T cell receptor beta chains from one sample sequenced in a study of blood T cells in healthy people across ages. Together with a sample-barcoded 5' primer, a J-beta primer mix was included in a second PCR lasting about 7 to 11 cycles. In TCRdb, the 5' RACE reads were re-called with MiXCR into one record per CDR3 protein. In the table there are some 760,000 distinct CDR3 sequences, 20% to 25% of which are singletons. These data are also associated with another study on T cells of mothers and their children.

The sequencing sample was made of blood. The source of these receptors is a boy between 5 and 17 years old in good health.

This clonotype was counted a few times. The rearrangement links TRBV15 to TRBJ2-5; D uncertain. The closer fit of TRBJ2-7 to the DNA end suggests the J call may be wrong. In germline, CDR1 is LNHNV, CDR2 YYDKDF (reference sequence). CDR3 length equals 13 residues. CDR3 amino acids: CATSRDQNHEQYF. Here the CDR3 DNA reads TGTGCCACCAGCAGAGATCAGAATCACGAGCAGTACTTC.

This clonotype has a handful of counts. The chain is built from TRBV29-1 and TRBJ2-5; D not resolved. This CDR3 is built from 21 residues. Germline values: CDR1 SQVTM, CDR2 ANQGSEA. V was trimmed by 0 bases and J by 5 bases, leaving 34 bases between them. The CDR3 bases are TGCAGCGTTGAAGATCCGAACTTTCCAAGAAATAAGTGGGTCGACTCCGAGACCCAGTACTTC. Encoded protein: CSVEDPNFPRNKWVDSETQYF. The full variable domain, completed using reference TRBV29-1 and TRBJ2-5, is SAVISQKPSRDICQRGTSLTIQCQVDSQVTMMFWYRQQPGQSLTLIATANQGSEATYESGFVIDKFPISRPNLTFSTLTVSNMSPEDSSIYLCSVEDPNFPRNKWVDSETQYFGPGTRLLVL.

The V and J genes are TRBV12-3 or TRBV12-4 and TRBJ2-1, with 7 bases lining up with TRBD1. Unmatched junction bases numbered 8, after V lost 7 bases and J lost 2 bases. The CDR3 extends over 15 amino acids. In DNA form, the CDR3 reads TGTGCCAGCAAATGGCGGACAGGCACCTACAATGAGCAGTTCTTC. Its translation is CASKWRTGTYNEQFF.

The V gene is TRBV4-1, the J gene TRBJ2-5; D is unclear. With the DNA end fitting TRBJ2-7 better, the J assignment may be wrong. The length of the CDR3 is 15 residues. CDR1 MGHRA and CDR2 YSYEKL come from the germline V gene. CDR3 coding DNA: TGCGCCAGCAGCCAAGATGTCGTCTTCCCCTACGAGCAGTACTTC. Protein sequence: CASSQDVVFPYEQYF.

This chain connects TRBV29-1 to TRBJ2-3; TRBD2 is a possible D gene (5 bases). Germline V gene data show CDR1 as SQVTM and CDR2 as ANQGSEA. Trimming stripped 7 bases from V and 2 bases from J, with 16 bases between. CDR3 length: 14 amino acids. The CDR3 is CSGAQDSHTDTQYF. CDR3 sequence (DNA): TGCAGCGGAGCCCAGGACTCCCACACAGATACGCAGTATTTT.

CDR3 region: CATSFGTEAFF. CDR3 nucleotides: TGTGCCACCAGCTTCGGCACTGAAGCTTTCTTT. The chain is built from TRBV24-1 and TRBJ1-1; D ambiguous. This CDR3 is 11 amino acids long. Trimming left V 7 bases short and J 4 bases short, with 6 bases between. The germline V gene has CDR1 KGHDR and CDR2 SFDVKD.

V and J are TRBV24-1 and TRBJ2-5; D is uncertain. CDR1 KGHDR and CDR2 SFDVKD come from the germline V gene. This CDR3 region has 13 residues. V lost 10 bases and J lost 3, with 14 bases in between. CDR3 protein: CATRSGAEETQYF. The CDR3 DNA follows: TGTGCCACGCGATCCGGCGCTGAAGAGACCCAGTACTTC.

The V call is TRBV12-3 or TRBV12-4, the J call TRBJ2-5; D gene unclear. TRBJ2-7 explains the end of the DNA better; the J call may be wrong. This CDR3 comprises 13 residues. Here the CDR3 reads CASSSFSTYEQYF. Written as DNA, the CDR3 is TGTGCCAGCAGTTCGTTTTCCACGTACGAGCAGTACTTC.

This chain joins TRBV20-1 and TRBJ2-1, with TRBD1 matching over 9 bases. After removal of 0 bases from V and 7 bases from J, the junction contained 7 bases not matched to a gene. The CDR3 is 15 residues long. From germline, CDR1 is DFQATT and CDR2 SNEGSKA (reference sequence). CDR3: CSARDVRTGVNEQFF. The CDR3 DNA follows: TGCAGTGCTAGAGATGTTAGGACAGGGGTAAATGAGCAGTTCTTC.

The chain joins TRBV10-3 to TRBJ2-7, with 7 bases identical to TRBD1. The CDR3 covers 11 residues. The germline CDR1 and CDR2 sequences are ENHRY and SYGVKD. V gave up 6 bases and J gave up 8 bases; unmatched junction bases: 4. CDR3 sequence: CAIRETGQQYF. The DNA of the CDR3 is TGTGCCATCAGGGAGACAGGGCAGCAGTACTTC.

This clonotype was seen a handful of times. The chain has TRBV11-2 and TRBJ2-4, with D perhaps matching TRBD1 (5 bases). The CDR3 sequence is 15 residues long. CDR1 is SGHAT and CDR2 is FQNNGV in the germline V gene. V dropped 5 bases and J dropped 4 bases, with 15 bases sitting between them. CDR3 DNA: TGTGCCAGCAGCCCTGAGAGAAGGGGAAAAAACATTCAGTACTTC. This gives the protein CASSPERRGKNIQYF. Full variable domain (outside the CDR3, taken from reference TRBV11-2 and TRBJ2-4): EAGVAQSPRYKIIEKRQSVAFWCNPISGHATLYWYQQILGQGPKLLIQFQNNGVVDDSQLPKDRFSAERLKGVDSTLKIQPAKLEDSAVYLCASSPERRGKNIQYFGAGTRLSVL.

V is TRBV7-8 and J is TRBJ1-5, with D maybe TRBD1 (5 bases). CDR3 length: 18 residues. Germline CDR1 and CDR2: SGHVS and FQNEAQ. Trimming shortened V by 1 base and J by 2 bases, and 18 bases separated the two germline ends. The CDR3 is CASSLDGGLGEGNQPQHF. The CDR3, as DNA: TGTGCCAGCAGCTTAGACGGGGGGTTGGGGGAAGGCAATCAGCCCCAGCATTTT.

The V and J genes are TRBV20-1 and TRBJ2-1; 7 bases match TRBD2. The germline gives CDR1 DFQATT, CDR2 SNEGSKA (reference sequence). CDR3 length equals 15 residues. Germline trimming cut 6 bases from V and 4 bases from J; bases unmatched to any gene: 12. CDR3 loop: CSANAVGGGYNEQFF. The CDR3 coding sequence is TGCAGTGCCAACGCGGTGGGCGGGGGATACAATGAGCAGTTCTTC.

This clonotype was counted between two and nine times. A read error is possible here, since a much larger clone lies one base away. This chain connects TRBV7-2 to TRBJ2-7, with a possible D match to TRBD2 (6 bases). Germline CDR1 reads SGHTA; CDR2 reads FQGNSA. The CDR3 contains 14 residues. CDR3 coding DNA: TGTGCCGGCAGCTATATTGGCGGGGTGAATGAGCAGTACTTC. The encoded protein is CAGSYIGGVNEQYF.

This clonotype showed up just a few times. J is TRBJ1-2 and V is TRBV25-1; D unresolved. Trimming removed 4 bases at V and 3 bases at J, with 12 bases between. Germline V CDR1 and CDR2: MGHDK, SYGVNS. There are 14 residues in the CDR3. CDR3 sequence: CASSGSRGYYGYTF. CDR3 DNA sequence: TGTGCCAGCAGTGGTTCGAGAGGGTACTATGGCTACACCTTC.

V usage is TRBV5-1 and J usage is TRBJ2-7, with a weak D call TRBD2 (6 bases). The CDR3 sequence is 15 residues long. Between the trimmed V and J ends, which lost 2 bases and 7 bases, there was a span of 19 bases. CDR1 SGHRS and CDR2 YFSETQ come from the germline V gene. In DNA form, the CDR3 reads TGCGCCAGCAGCTTTGCCCCAGCGGGCTCGGGGGAGCAGTACTTC. This translates into CASSFAPAGSGEQYF.

The CDR3 DNA is TGTGCCAGCAGCAGGGGGCTGAGCAATCAGCCCCAGCATTTT. It specifies CASSRGLSNQPQHF. The J gene is TRBJ1-5, the V gene TRBV28, with 8 bases matching TRBD1. From germline, CDR1 is MDHEN and CDR2 SYDVKM. Unmatched junction bases numbered 2, after V lost 6 bases and J lost 1 base. The CDR3 runs to 14 residues.

This clonotype has only a few counts. The chain recombines TRBV4-1 with TRBJ2-1; D gene ambiguous. Germline V gene data show CDR1 as MGHRA and CDR2 as YSYEKL. There are 16 residues in the CDR3. Trimming took 4 bases from V and 0 from J, leaving 13 bases between them. CDR3 bases: TGCGCCAGCAGCCGTGGACCGATTAGCTCCTACAATGAGCAGTTCTTC. Its translation: CASSRGPISSYNEQFF.